This T cell receptor beta chain came from a study of cytomegalovirus exposure and HLA in healthy donors. The study, taken as a whole, reports: Prediction of most subjects' HLA-A and HLA-B alleles by TCR beta sequences was reportedly accurate. Later analysis identified 15,000 to 20,000 TCR beta sequences associated with HLA alleles, using a false discovery rate threshold of 0.05. TRBV6-2, TRBV6-3 and other indistinguishable V segments were excluded.

13 Jbeta primers and 60 Vbeta primers were used for the PCR. Sequencing was performed with immunoSEQ multiplex PCR; in TCRdb, only in-frame clones are kept and a portion is missing. Of under 110,000 clones in the sample, approximately 85% were seen once. The germline V gene encodes CDR1 MNHEY and CDR2 SVGAGI. V lost 3 bases and J lost 6, with 19 bases in between. The CDR3 runs to 16 residues. In regard to this clone: Its antigen is undetermined.

This chain uses TRBV6-5 with TRBJ2-3; the D gene is possibly TRBD2 (6 bases). The source is a man aged 25 to 45 in good health and CMV-seronegative. The sample taken for sequencing was PBMCs. CDR3 region: CASSYGPYSAGDTQYF. Here the CDR3 DNA reads TGTGCCAGCAGTTATGGCCCATACTCCGCGGGGGATACGCAGTATTTT.